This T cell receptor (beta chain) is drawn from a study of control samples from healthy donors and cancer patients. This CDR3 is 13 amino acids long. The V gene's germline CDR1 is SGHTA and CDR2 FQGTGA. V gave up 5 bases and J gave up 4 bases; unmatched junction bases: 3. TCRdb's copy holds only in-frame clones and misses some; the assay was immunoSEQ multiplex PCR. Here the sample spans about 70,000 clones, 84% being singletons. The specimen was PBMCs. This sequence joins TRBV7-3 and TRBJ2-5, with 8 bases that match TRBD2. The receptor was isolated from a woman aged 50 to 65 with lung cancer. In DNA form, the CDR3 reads TGTGCCAGCAGCCTTCGGGGGGGAGAGACCCAGTACTTC. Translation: CASSLRGGETQYF.